The 31 T cell receptor beta chains below all came from one sample that was sequenced in a study of T cells in Graves' hyperthyroidism and ophthalmopathy. There were TCR beta CDR3 regions amplified from RNA transcripts. The HTBI set primed first-round TCR CDR3 RT-PCR. TCRdb used MiXCR to reprocess the multiplex PCR reads, holding one entry per CDR3 protein. The sample records 400,000 to 550,000 distinct CDR3 sequences, over 13% being singletons. Sequences were obtained from blood. The receptors here all came from a woman aged 18-30 years with Graves' hyperthyroidism.

This clonotype was recorded a few times. The chain employs TRBV20-1 and TRBJ2-7; D is perhaps TRBD1 (6 bases). CDR1 and CDR2 (germline): DFQATT, SNEGSKA (reference sequence). V lost 4 bases and J 3 bases, leaving 13 bases between the germline ends. The CDR3 is 13 residues long. The CDR3 sequence: CSAIRKTGYEQYV. The CDR3 bases are TGCAGTGCTATTCGCAAGACAGGCTACGAGCAGTACGTC.

This clonotype was seen only a few times. This sequence joins TRBV30 and TRBJ2-3, with D tentatively TRBD2 (5 bases). The CDR3 spans 13 residues. With 3 bases removed from V and 1 base from J, the gap between germline ends came to 8 bases. Germline assignment: CDR1 GTSNPN and CDR2 SVGIG (reference sequence). DNA for the CDR3: TGTGCCTGGAGCTTGAGGGGCACAGATACGCAGTATTTT. Its translation: CAWSLRGTDTQYF.

This clonotype came up many times. The J gene is TRBJ1-2, the V gene TRBV9, with a tentative D call TRBD1 (6 bases). The CDR3 runs to 17 residues. CDR1 and CDR2 from the germline V gene are SGDLS and YYNGEE. V dropped 4 bases and J dropped 1 base, with 20 bases sitting between them. The CDR3 reads CASSPHKADRSNYGYTF. Written as DNA, the CDR3 is TGTGCCAGCAGCCCGCACAAAGCCGACAGGAGTAACTATGGCTACACCTTC.

This clonotype has at least ten counts. The chain carries TRBV20-1 and TRBJ1-2; TRBD1 is a possible D gene (5 bases). This CDR3 spans 12 amino acids. The V gene's germline CDR1 is DFQATT and CDR2 SNEGSKA (reference sequence). Trimming stripped 5 bases from V and 6 bases from J, with 13 bases between. CDR3 sequence reads: CSAGRGTDGYTF. CDR3 coding DNA: TGCAGTGCTGGTAGGGGCACTGATGGCTACACCTTC.

This clonotype was found many times. The V and J genes are TRBV12-3 or TRBV12-4 and TRBJ1-4; 9 nucleotides agree with TRBD1. CDR3 length equals 15 residues. J was trimmed by 5 bases and V by 5 bases; bases with no gene match: 6. CDR3 DNA sequence: TGTGCCAGCAGTACTAAGACAGGGGGGAATGAAAAACTGTTTTTT. Encoded protein: CASSTKTGGNEKLFF.

In its sample, this clonotype was seen many times. The chain uses TRBV5-6 and TRBJ2-5; D possibly corresponds to TRBD2 (6 bases). Germline V gives CDR1 SGHDT, CDR2 YYEEEE. The ends were cut back, 3 bases at V and 5 bases at J, with 11 bases in the middle. This CDR3 contains 13 residues. Here the CDR3 reads CASSSGDRETQYF. The CDR3, as DNA: TGTGCCAGCAGCTCGGGAGATCGGGAGACCCAGTACTTC. Full variable domain (rest looked up from reference TRBV5-6 and TRBJ2-5): DAGVTQSPTHLIKTRGQQVTLRCSPKSGHDTVSWYQQALGQGPQFIFQYYEEEERQRGNFPDRFSGHQFPNYSSELNVNALLLGDSALYLCASSSGDRETQYFGPGTRLLVL.

The V call is TRBV12-3 or TRBV12-4, the J call TRBJ1-4; 8 nucleotides line up with TRBD1. The ends lost 5 bases at V and 1 base at J; junction bases unmatched: 9. This CDR3 spans 17 amino acids. The CDR3 here is CASSKTGVGGTNEKLFF. In nucleotides, the CDR3 is TGTGCCAGCAGTAAGACAGGGGTAGGGGGAACTAATGAAAAACTGTTTTTT.

This clonotype has more than one count but fewer than ten. V is TRBV9 and J is TRBJ2-2; no firm D call. Per the germline V gene, CDR1 is SGDLS and CDR2 is YYNGEE. This CDR3 is built from 13 residues. V shed 0 bases and J shed 6 bases, with 6 bases lying between them. CDR3 nucleotides: TGTGCCAGCAGCGTAGCTAAGGCCGGGGAGCTGTTTTTT. It specifies CASSVAKAGELFF.

This clonotype occurred a few times. This chain uses TRBV9 with TRBJ1-5, with D unclear. V dropped 3 bases and J dropped 1 base, with 11 bases sitting between them. The CDR3 loop spans 15 amino acids. Germline lookup yields CDR1 SGDLS and CDR2 YYNGEE. As DNA, the CDR3 is TGTGCCAGCAGCGCGGAGGCGGGCAGCAATCAGCCCCAGCATTTT. Amino acid sequence: CASSAEAGSNQPQHF.

Ten or more counts support this clonotype. The chain combines TRBV6-1 with TRBJ1-4; D ambiguous. The V and J ends lost 8 bases and 6 bases respectively, with 10 bases between them. The CDR3 runs to 12 residues. From germline, CDR1 is MNHNS and CDR2 SASEGT. The CDR3 DNA sequence: TGTGCCAGCGCCGGGTCGTATGAAAAACTGTTTTTT. Its protein product is CASAGSYEKLFF.

V is TRBV30 and J is TRBJ2-3; 13 bases fit TRBD2. V lost 3 bases to trimming and J lost 2 bases; unmatched junction nucleotides: 11. The CDR3 extends over 18 amino acids. CDR1 and CDR2 from the germline V gene are GTSNPN and SVGIG (reference sequence). This CDR3 is CAWSLSLGLAGSTDTQYF. CDR3 nucleotides: TGTGCCTGGAGCCTTTCTCTGGGACTAGCGGGATCCACAGATACGCAGTATTTT.

There are a few counts of this clonotype. J is TRBJ1-3 and V is TRBV7-3; no definite D call. Trimming removed 5 bases at V and 3 bases at J, with 14 bases between. Germline V gene sequence: CDR1 SGHTA, CDR2 FQGTGA. This CDR3 has 15 residues. The CDR3 protein is CASSQGSGGGNTIYF. CDR3 nucleotides: TGTGCCAGCAGCCAAGGCTCAGGTGGTGGAAACACCATATATTTT.

The chain carries TRBV30 and TRBJ2-7; TRBD2 might be the D (7 bases). CDR1 is GTSNPN and CDR2 is SVGIG in the germline V gene (reference sequence). V dropped 0 bases and J dropped 6 bases, with 9 bases sitting between them. The CDR3 extends over 12 amino acids. CDR3 nucleotide sequence: TGTGCCTGGAGTGTGGGGGGGCCCGAGCAGTACTTC. Translated: CAWSVGGPEQYF. Drawing the rest from reference TRBV30 and TRBJ2-7, the complete variable domain is SQTIHQWPATLVQPVGSPLSLECTVEGTSNPNLYWYRQAAGRGLQLLFYSVGIGQISSEVPQNLSASRPQDRQFILSSKKLLLSDSGFYLCAWSVGGPEQYFGPGTRLTVT.

The J gene is TRBJ2-1, the V gene TRBV18; unclear D gene. CDR1 KGHSH and CDR2 LQKENI come from the germline V gene. This CDR3 is 15 amino acids long. V lost 6 bases, J lost 3 bases, and 15 bases lay in between. The CDR3 nucleotides read TGTGCCAGCTCCCCGACTCGATACAGCTACAATGAGCAGTTCTTC. Translating it yields CASSPTRYSYNEQFF.

This clonotype was recorded at least ten times. The chain combines TRBV28 with TRBJ2-1, with D maybe TRBD2 (6 bases). Germline CDR1 and CDR2: MDHEN and SYDVKM. There are 14 residues in the CDR3. With 5 bases removed from V and 6 bases from J, the gap between germline ends came to 14 bases. The CDR3 sequence is CASSPIAVGNEQFF. CDR3 DNA: TGTGCCAGCAGTCCAATAGCGGTGGGCAATGAGCAGTTCTTC.

This clonotype was detected ten times or more. The rearrangement links TRBV5-1 to TRBJ2-2; 8 bases line up with TRBD1. Germline trimming cut 3 bases from V and 4 bases from J; bases unmatched to any gene: 5. Germline lookup yields CDR1 SGHRS and CDR2 YFSETQ. The CDR3 runs to 15 residues. The CDR3 DNA follows: TGCGCCAGCAGCTGGGGGACAGGAGCCACCGGGGAGCTGTTTTTT. Its protein product is CASSWGTGATGELFF.

This clonotype came up many times. The chain couples TRBV2 to TRBJ2-1; 14 positions match TRBD2. V gave up 4 bases and J gave up 7 bases; unmatched junction bases: 0. From germline, CDR1 is SNHLY and CDR2 FYNNEI. This CDR3 contains 14 residues. The CDR3 region is CASSGTSGGNEQFF. DNA for the CDR3: TGTGCCAGCAGTGGGACTAGCGGGGGGAATGAGCAGTTCTTC.

This clonotype was detected ten times or more. The rearrangement joins TRBV29-1 to TRBJ2-3, with D perhaps assigned TRBD1 or TRBD2 (5 bases each). Germline loops: CDR1 SQVTM, CDR2 ANQGSEA. V lost 4 bases to trimming and J lost 4 bases, with 18 bases between them. This CDR3 comprises 15 residues. The DNA for the CDR3 is TGCAGCGTTGGCCATCCGGGACGTGGTTCAGATACGCAGTATTTT. Encoded protein: CSVGHPGRGSDTQYF.

This clonotype was seen repeatedly, ten times or more. The rearrangement links TRBV5-1 to TRBJ2-2; a weak D match, TRBD2 (6 bases). V gave up 0 bases and J gave up 4 bases, with 7 bases separating them. Germline V CDR1 and CDR2: SGHRS, YFSETQ. This CDR3 has 14 residues. CDR3: CASSLVGGTGELFF. The CDR3 DNA reads TGCGCCAGCAGCTTGGTCGGGGGCACCGGGGAGCTGTTTTTT. Together with reference TRBV5-1 and TRBJ2-2, the CDR3 gives the full variable domain: KAGVTQTPRYLIKTRGQQVTLSCSPISGHRSVSWYQQTPGQGLQFLFEYFSETQRNKGNFPGRFSGRQFSNSRSEMNVSTLELGDSALYLCASSLVGGTGELFFGEGSRLTVL.

This clonotype came up many times. The V gene is TRBV7-8, the J gene TRBJ1-1; 7 nucleotides align to TRBD1. Germline V CDR1 and CDR2: SGHVS, FQNEAQ. Unmatched junction bases numbered 8, after V lost 6 bases and J lost 1 base. The length of the CDR3 is 15 residues. CDR3 region: CASRYRGLGNTEAFF. The DNA of the CDR3 is TGTGCCAGCAGATATAGGGGGCTAGGGAACACTGAAGCTTTCTTT. Full variable domain (remainder filled in from reference TRBV7-8 and TRBJ1-1): GAGVSQSPRYKVAKRGQDVALRCDPISGHVSLFWYQQALGQGPEFLTYFQNEAQLDKSGLPSDRFFAERPEGSVSTLKIQRTQQEDSAVYLCASRYRGLGNTEAFFGQGTRLTVV.

There are a few counts of this clonotype. The rearrangement links TRBV20-1 to TRBJ1-2; D uncertain. The germline V gene has CDR1 DFQATT and CDR2 SNEGSKA (reference sequence). CDR3 length: 12 amino acids. The V gene lost 3 bases and the J gene lost 3 bases, with 8 bases spanning the gap. The CDR3 loop reads CSASRVDYGYTF. CDR3 nucleotide sequence: TGCAGTGCTAGTAGGGTGGACTATGGCTACACCTTC.

This clonotype has at least ten counts. V usage is TRBV12-3 or TRBV12-4 and J usage is TRBJ2-6, with 8 nucleotides matching TRBD1. With V trimmed by 3 bases and J by 2 bases, 6 bases remained unmatched. CDR3 length: 17 amino acids. DNA of the CDR3: TGTGCCAGCAGTTTCCGACCAGGGGGCGCTGGGGCCAACGTCCTGACTTTC. Protein sequence: CASSFRPGGAGANVLTF.

This clonotype has ten or more counts. The chain couples TRBV7-3 to TRBJ2-2; D remains ambiguous. V dropped 8 bases and J dropped 0 bases, with 13 bases sitting between them. Looked up from germline, CDR1 is SGHTA and CDR2 is FQGTGA. This CDR3 has 15 amino acids. The CDR3 region is CASSYSNTNTGELFF. The DNA for the CDR3 is TGTGCCAGCTCTTACTCCAACACGAACACCGGGGAGCTGTTTTTT.

CDR3 residues: CSARGPSGTPDEQYF. The CDR3, as DNA: TGCAGTGCTAGAGGCCCTAGCGGGACCCCCGACGAGCAGTACTTC. The genes are TRBV20-1 and TRBJ2-7; 9 positions match TRBD2. V was clipped by 1 base and J by 5 bases; unmatched bases: 9. CDR3 length: 15 amino acids. Germline V CDR1 and CDR2: DFQATT, SNEGSKA (reference sequence).

This clonotype was detected ten times or more. V usage is TRBV18 and J usage is TRBJ2-5, with TRBD2 matching over 7 bases. After removal of 3 bases from V and 2 bases from J, the junction contained 9 bases not matched to a gene. The CDR3 covers 16 residues. CDR1 and CDR2 (germline): KGHSH, LQKENI. The CDR3 spells CASSPRKAGRQETQYF. The CDR3 nucleotides read TGTGCCAGCTCACCGCGGAAAGCGGGACGACAAGAGACCCAGTACTTC.

This clonotype was counted ten times or more. The chain is built from TRBV6-2 or TRBV6-3 and TRBJ1-4, with D hard to call. Trimming took 0 bases from V and 7 from J, leaving 9 bases between them. This CDR3 comprises 14 residues. The germline gives CDR1 MNHEY, CDR2 SVGEGT. The CDR3 is CASSYSMGIEKLFF. The CDR3, as DNA: TGTGCCAGCAGTTACTCGATGGGGATTGAAAAACTGTTTTTT.

The chain uses TRBV29-1 and TRBJ2-7, with 8 bases that match TRBD1. Germline V gene sequence: CDR1 SQVTM, CDR2 ANQGSEA. V shed 7 bases, J shed 6 bases, and the junction held 5 bases outside the gene matches. The CDR3 is 11 amino acids. DNA of the CDR3: TGCAGCGGCGGACAGGGAGGCGAGCAGTACTTC. Translated, it gives CSGGQGGEQYF.

This clonotype was detected only a few times. The J gene is TRBJ1-5, the V gene TRBV7-9, with D maybe TRBD1 (5 bases). V shed 5 bases and J shed 5 bases, with 10 bases lying between them. This CDR3 contains 13 residues. Germline V gene sequence: CDR1 SEHNR, CDR2 FQNEAQ (reference sequence). The CDR3 DNA sequence: TGTGCCAGCAGCCTCGGACAATATCAGCCCCAGCATTTT. Its translation is CASSLGQYQPQHF. Complete variable domain (other parts from reference TRBV7-9 and TRBJ1-5): DTGVSQNPRHKITKRGQNVTFRCDPISEHNRLYWYRQTLGQGPEFLTYFQNEAQLEKSRLLSDRFSAERPKGSFSTLEIQRTEQGDSAMYLCASSLGQYQPQHFGDGTRLSIL.

This clonotype occurred many times. The V and J genes are TRBV2 and TRBJ1-5; D is perhaps TRBD1 (5 bases). The V gene's germline CDR1 is SNHLY and CDR2 FYNNEI. The CDR3 is 15 amino acids. V lost 2 bases and J lost 5, with 13 bases in between. This chain's CDR3 is CASSETDTSYQPQHF. In DNA form, the CDR3 reads TGTGCCAGCAGTGAAACGGACACCAGCTATCAGCCCCAGCATTTT.

This clonotype was counted many times. The rearrangement uses TRBV12-3 or TRBV12-4 and TRBJ2-3; 11 nucleotides line up with TRBD2. With V trimmed by 4 bases and J by 12 bases, 6 bases remained unmatched. The length of the CDR3 is 13 residues. CDR3 sequence (DNA): TGTGCCAGCAGTTCGGGGACTAGCGGACGACAGTATTTT. Its translation: CASSSGTSGRQYF.

This clonotype was recorded many times. The chain combines TRBV6-6 with TRBJ2-7; 7 nucleotides align to TRBD2. Germline CDR1 reads MNHNY; CDR2 reads SVGAGI (reference sequence). This CDR3 region has 15 residues. V lost 0 bases to trimming and J lost 7 bases; unmatched junction nucleotides: 9. In DNA form, the CDR3 reads TGTGCCAGCAGTTACTCGATGGCGGGAGTAGGGGAGCAGTACGTC. Translated: CASSYSMAGVGEQYV.